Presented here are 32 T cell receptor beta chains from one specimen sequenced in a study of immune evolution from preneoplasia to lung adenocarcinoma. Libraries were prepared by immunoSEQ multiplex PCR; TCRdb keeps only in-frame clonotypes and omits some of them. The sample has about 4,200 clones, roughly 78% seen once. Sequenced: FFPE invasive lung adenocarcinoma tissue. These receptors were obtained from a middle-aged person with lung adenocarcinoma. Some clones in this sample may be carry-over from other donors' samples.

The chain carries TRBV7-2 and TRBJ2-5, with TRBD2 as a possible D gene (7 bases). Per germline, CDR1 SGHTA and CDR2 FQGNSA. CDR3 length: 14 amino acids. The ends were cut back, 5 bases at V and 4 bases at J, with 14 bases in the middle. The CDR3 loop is CASSPSGGGETQYF. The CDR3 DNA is TGTGCCAGCAGCCCTAGCGGAGGGGGAGAGACCCAGTACTTC. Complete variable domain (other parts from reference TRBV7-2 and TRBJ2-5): GAGVSQSPSNKVTEKGKDVELRCDPISGHTALYWYRQSLGQGLEFLIYFQGNSAPDKSGLPSDRFSAERTGGSVSTLTIQRTQQEDSAVYLCASSPSGGGETQYFGPGTRLLVL.

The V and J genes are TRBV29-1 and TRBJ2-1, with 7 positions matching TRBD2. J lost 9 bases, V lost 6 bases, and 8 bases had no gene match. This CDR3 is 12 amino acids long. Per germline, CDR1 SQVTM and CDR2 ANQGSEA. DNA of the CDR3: TGCAGCGTCCCACGGACGGGGGGTGAGCAGTTCTTC. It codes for CSVPRTGGEQFF.

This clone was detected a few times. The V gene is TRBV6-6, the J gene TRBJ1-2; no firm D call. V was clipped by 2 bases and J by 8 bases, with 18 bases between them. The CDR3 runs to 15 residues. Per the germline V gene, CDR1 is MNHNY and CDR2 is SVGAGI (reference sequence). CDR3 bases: TGTGCCAGCAGTTACACAGCCGGCGGGAACCTCGGCTACACCTTC. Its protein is CASSYTAGGNLGYTF.

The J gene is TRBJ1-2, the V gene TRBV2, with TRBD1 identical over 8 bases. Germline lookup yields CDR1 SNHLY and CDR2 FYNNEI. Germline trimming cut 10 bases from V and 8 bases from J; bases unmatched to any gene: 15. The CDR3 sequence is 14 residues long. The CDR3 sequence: CATQAGGAEEGYTF. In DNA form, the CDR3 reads TGTGCCACCCAGGCAGGGGGCGCGGAGGAAGGCTACACCTTC.

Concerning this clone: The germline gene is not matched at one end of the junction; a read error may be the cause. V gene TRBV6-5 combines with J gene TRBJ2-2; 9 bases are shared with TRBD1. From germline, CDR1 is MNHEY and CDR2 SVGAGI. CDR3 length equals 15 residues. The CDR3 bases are TGTGCCAGCAAGCAGGCACAGGGGGCTGTCGGGGAGCTGCTTTTT. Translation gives CASKQAQGAVGELLF.

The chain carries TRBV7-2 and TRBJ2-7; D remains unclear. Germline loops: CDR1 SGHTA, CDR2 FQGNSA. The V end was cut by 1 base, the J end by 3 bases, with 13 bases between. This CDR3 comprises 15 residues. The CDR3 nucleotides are TGTGCCAGCAGCTTAGAAACCGGTAGGCACTACGAGCAGTACTTC. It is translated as CASSLETGRHYEQYF. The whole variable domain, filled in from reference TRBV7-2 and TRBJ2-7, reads GAGVSQSPSNKVTEKGKDVELRCDPISGHTALYWYRQSLGQGLEFLIYFQGNSAPDKSGLPSDRFSAERTGGSVSTLTIQRTQQEDSAVYLCASSLETGRHYEQYFGPGTRLTVT.

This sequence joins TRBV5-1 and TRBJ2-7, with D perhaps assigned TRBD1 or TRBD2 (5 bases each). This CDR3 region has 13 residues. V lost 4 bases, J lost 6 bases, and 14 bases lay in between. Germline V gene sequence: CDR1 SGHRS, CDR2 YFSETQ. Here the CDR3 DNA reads TGCGCCAGCAGCCCCGGGACGGCCTCCGAGCAGTACTTC. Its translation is CASSPGTASEQYF.

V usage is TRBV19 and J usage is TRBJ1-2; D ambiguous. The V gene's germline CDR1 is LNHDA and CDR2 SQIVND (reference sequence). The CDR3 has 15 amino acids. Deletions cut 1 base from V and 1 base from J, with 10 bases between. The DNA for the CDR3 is TGTGCCAGTAGTATAGTTGTAGGCGTTAACTATGGCTACACCTTC. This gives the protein CASSIVVGVNYGYTF. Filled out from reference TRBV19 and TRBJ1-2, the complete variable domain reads DGGITQSPKYLFRKEGQNVTLSCEQNLNHDAMYWYRQDPGQGLRLIYYSQIVNDFQKGDIAEGYSVSREKKESFPLTVTSAQKNPTAFYLCASSIVVGVNYGYTFGSGTRLTVV.

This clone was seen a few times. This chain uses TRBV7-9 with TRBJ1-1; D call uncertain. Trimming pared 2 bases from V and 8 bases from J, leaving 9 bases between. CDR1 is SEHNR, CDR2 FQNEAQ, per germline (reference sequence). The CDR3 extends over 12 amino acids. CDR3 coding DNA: TGTGCCAGCAGCTTATCTCTCTCGGAAGCTTTCTTT. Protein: CASSLSLSEAFF.

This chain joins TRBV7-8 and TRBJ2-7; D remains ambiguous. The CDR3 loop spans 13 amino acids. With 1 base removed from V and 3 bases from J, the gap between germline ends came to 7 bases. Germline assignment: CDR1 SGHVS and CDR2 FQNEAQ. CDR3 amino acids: CASSLGQIYEQYF. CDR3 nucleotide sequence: TGTGCCAGCAGCTTAGGGCAGATCTACGAGCAGTACTTC.

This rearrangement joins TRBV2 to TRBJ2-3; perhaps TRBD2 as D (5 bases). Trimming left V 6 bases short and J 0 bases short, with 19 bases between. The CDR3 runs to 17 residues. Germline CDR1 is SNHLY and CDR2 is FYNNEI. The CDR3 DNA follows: TGTGCCAGCAGAGCCCCGGCGGGTGATACTAGCACAGATACGCAGTATTTT. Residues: CASRAPAGDTSTDTQYF.

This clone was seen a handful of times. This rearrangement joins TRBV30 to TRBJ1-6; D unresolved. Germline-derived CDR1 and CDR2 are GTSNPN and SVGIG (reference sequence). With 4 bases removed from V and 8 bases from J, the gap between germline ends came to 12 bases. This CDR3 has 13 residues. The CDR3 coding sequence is TGTGCCTGGACTAGGCAGGACTATTCACCCCTCCACTTT. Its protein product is CAWTRQDYSPLHF.

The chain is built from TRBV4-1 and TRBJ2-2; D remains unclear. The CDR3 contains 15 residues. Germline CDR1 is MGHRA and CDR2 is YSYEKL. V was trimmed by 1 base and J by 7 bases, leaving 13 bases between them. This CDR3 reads CASSQGQVLSGELFF. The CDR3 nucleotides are TGCGCCAGCAGCCAAGGGCAGGTTCTCAGCGGGGAGCTGTTTTTT.

The CDR3 DNA follows: TGTGCCAGCAGCTTACGCGATTCCGGGACTAGCGGGCGGGCCTACGAGCAGTACTTC. Translated, it gives CASSLRDSGTSGRAYEQYF. The chain has TRBV7-9 and TRBJ2-7, with TRBD2 matching over 12 bases. Germline trimming cut 2 bases from V and 2 bases from J; bases unmatched to any gene: 13. The CDR3 spans 19 residues. From germline, CDR1 is SEHNR and CDR2 FQNEAQ (reference sequence).

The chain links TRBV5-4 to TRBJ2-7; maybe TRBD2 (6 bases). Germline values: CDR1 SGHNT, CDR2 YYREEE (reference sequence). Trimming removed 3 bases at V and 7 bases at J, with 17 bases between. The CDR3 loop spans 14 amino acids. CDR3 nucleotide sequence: TGTGCCAGCAGCTCGAGCGGGTCCTTGAGGGAGCAGTACTTC. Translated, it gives CASSSSGSLREQYF.

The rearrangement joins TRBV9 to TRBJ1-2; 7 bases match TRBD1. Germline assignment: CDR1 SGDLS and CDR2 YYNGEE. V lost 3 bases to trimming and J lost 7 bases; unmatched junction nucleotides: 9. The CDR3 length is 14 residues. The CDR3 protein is CASSADRQTSGYTF. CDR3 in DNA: TGTGCCAGCAGCGCGGACAGGCAGACGAGTGGCTACACCTTC.

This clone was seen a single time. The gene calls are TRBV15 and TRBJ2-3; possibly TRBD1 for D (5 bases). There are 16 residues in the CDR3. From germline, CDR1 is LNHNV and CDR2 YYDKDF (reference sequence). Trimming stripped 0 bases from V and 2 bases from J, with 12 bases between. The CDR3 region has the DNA TGTGCCACCAGCAGAGATCGAGCAGGGCTCACAGATACGCAGTATTTT. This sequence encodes CATSRDRAGLTDTQYF.

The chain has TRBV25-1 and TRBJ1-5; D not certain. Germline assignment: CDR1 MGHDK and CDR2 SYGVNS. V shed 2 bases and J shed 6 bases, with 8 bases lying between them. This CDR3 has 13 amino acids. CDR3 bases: TGTGCCAGCAGTGAAGACGAGGTTCAGCCCCAGCATTTT. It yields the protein CASSEDEVQPQHF.

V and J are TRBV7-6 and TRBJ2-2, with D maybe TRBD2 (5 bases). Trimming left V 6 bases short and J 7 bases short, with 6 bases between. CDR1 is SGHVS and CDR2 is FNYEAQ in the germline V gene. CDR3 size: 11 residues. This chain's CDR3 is CASRGSGELFF. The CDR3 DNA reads TGTGCCAGCAGAGGGAGCGGGGAGCTGTTTTTT. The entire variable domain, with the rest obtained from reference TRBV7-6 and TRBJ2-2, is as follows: GAGVSQSPRYKVTKRGQDVALRCDPISGHVSLYWYRQALGQGPEFLTYFNYEAQQDKSGLPNDRFSAERPEGSISTLTIQRTEQRDSAMYRCASRGSGELFFGEGSRLTVL.

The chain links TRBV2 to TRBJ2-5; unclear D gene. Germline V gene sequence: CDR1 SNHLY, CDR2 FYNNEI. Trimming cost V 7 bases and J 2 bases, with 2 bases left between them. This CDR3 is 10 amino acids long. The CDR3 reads CASIQETQYF. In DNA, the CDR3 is TGTGCCAGCATTCAAGAGACCCAGTACTTC. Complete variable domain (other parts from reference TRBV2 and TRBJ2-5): EPEVTQTPSHQVTQMGQEVILRCVPISNHLYFYWYRQILGQKVEFLVSFYNNEISEKSEIFDDQFSVERPDGSNFTLKIRSTKLEDSAMYFCASIQETQYFGPGTRLLVL.

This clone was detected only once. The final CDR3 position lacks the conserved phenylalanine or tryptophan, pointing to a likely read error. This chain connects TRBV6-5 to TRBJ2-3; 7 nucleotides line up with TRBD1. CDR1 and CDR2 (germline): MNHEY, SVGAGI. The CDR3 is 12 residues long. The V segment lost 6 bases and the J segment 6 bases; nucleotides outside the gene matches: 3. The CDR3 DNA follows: TGTGCCAGCAGGACGACAGGGGATACGCAGTATCTT. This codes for CASRTTGDTQYL.

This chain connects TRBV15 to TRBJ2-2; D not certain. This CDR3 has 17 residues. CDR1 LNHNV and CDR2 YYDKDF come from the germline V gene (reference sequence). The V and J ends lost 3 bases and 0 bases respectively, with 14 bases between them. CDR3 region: CATSRPRAGPNTGELFF. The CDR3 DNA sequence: TGTGCCACCAGCAGGCCCCGAGCCGGACCGAACACCGGGGAGCTGTTTTTT.

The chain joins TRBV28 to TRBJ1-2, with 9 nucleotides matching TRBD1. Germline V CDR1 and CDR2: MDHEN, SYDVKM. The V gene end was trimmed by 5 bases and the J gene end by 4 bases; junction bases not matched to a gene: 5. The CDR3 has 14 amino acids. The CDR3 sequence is CASSMDRGVYGYTF. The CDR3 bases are TGTGCCAGCAGTATGGACAGGGGCGTCTATGGCTACACCTTC.

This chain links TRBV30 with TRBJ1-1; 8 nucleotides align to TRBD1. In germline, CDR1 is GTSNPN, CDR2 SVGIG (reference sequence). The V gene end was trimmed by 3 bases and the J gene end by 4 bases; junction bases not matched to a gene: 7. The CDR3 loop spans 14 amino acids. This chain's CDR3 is CAWRNRGKFTEAFF. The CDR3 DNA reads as TGTGCCTGGAGAAACAGGGGGAAGTTCACTGAAGCTTTCTTT.

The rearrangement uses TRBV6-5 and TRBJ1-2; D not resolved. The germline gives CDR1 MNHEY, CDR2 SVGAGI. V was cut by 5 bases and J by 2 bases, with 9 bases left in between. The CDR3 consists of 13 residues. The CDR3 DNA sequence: TGTGCCAGCAGTCTGGGGAGGAACTATGGCTACACCTTC. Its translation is CASSLGRNYGYTF.

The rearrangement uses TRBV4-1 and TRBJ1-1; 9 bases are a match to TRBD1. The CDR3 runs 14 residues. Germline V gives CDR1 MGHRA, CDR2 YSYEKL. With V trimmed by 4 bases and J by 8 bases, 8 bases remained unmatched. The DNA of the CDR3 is TGCGCCAGCAGCCCGGGACAGGGAAGGACCGAAGCTTTCTTT. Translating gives CASSPGQGRTEAFF.

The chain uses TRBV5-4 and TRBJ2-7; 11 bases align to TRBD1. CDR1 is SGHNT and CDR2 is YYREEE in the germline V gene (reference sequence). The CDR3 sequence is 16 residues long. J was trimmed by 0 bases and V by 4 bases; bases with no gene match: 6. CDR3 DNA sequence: TGTGCCAGCAGCACGGGACAGGGGGGCCCCTCCTACGAGCAGTACTTC. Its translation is CASSTGQGGPSYEQYF.

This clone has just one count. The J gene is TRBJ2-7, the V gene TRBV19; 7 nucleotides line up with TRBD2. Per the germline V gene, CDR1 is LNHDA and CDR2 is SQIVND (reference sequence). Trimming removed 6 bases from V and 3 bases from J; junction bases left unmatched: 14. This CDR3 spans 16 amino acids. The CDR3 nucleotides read TGTGCCAGTAGCAAAGGGCGGGAGACACCCTACTACGAGCAGTACTTC. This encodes CASSKGRETPYYEQYF.

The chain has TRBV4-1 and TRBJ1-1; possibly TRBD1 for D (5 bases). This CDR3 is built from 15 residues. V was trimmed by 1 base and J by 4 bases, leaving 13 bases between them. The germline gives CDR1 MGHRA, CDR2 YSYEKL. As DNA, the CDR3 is TGCGCCAGCAGCCAAGTTGGGGGAGTAGCCACTGAAGCTTTCTTT. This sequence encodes CASSQVGGVATEAFF.

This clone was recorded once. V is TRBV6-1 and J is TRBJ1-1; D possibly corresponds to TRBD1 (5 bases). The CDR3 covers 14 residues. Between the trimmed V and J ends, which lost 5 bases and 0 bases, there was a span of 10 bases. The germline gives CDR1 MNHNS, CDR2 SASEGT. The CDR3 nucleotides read TGTGCCAGCAGTCGACAGAGGGTGAACACTGAAGCTTTCTTT. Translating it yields CASSRQRVNTEAFF.

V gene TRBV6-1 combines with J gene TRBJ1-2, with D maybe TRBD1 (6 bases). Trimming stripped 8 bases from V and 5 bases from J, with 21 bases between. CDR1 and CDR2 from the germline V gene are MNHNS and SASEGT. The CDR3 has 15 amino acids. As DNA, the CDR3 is TGTGCCAGCCGAGGCAACAGGGCTAAGAAGTATGGCTACACCTTC. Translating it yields CASRGNRAKKYGYTF.

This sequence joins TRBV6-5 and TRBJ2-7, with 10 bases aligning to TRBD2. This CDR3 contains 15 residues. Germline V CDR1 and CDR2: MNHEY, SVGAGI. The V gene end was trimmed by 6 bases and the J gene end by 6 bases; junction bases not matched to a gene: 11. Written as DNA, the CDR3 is TGTGCCAGCAGGTCAGCGGGAGGGCTAATAGGCGAGCAGTACTTC. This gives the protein CASRSAGGLIGEQYF.